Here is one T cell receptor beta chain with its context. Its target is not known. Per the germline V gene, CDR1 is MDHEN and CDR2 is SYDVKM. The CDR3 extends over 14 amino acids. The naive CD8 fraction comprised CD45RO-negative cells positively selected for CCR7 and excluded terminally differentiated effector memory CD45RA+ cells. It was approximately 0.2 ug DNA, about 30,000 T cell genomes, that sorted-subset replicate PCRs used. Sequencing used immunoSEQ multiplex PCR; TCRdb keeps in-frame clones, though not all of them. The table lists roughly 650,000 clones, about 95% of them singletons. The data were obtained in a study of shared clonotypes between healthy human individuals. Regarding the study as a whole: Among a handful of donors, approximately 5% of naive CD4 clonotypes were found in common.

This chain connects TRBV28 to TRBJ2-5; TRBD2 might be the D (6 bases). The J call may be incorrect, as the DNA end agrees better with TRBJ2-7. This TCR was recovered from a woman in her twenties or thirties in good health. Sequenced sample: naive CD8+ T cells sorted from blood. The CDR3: CASSFWRVTYEQYF. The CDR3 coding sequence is TGTGCCAGCAGTTTTTGGAGGGTTACCTACGAGCAGTACTTC.